Presented here are 5 T cell receptor beta chains from one specimen sequenced in a study of T cell changes during pregnancy in multiple sclerosis. The data were produced by immunoSEQ multiplex PCR, yet TCRdb's version contains in-frame clones alone and is incomplete. There are around 71,000 clones in the sample; approximately 90% occur only once, and approximately 1.1% lies in the top ten. Here the sequenced sample was peripheral blood, taken in the third trimester of pregnancy. These receptors came from a female donor with multiple sclerosis, enrolled in a pregnancy study.

The chain employs TRBV2 and TRBJ2-7; TRBD1 matches at 9 bases. The CDR3 totals 13 residues. Germline CDR1 SNHLY, CDR2 FYNNEI. V was clipped by 6 bases and J by 1 base; unmatched bases: 1. The CDR3 reads CASRGTGSYEQYF. The CDR3 DNA sequence: TGTGCCAGCAGGGGGACAGGGTCCTACGAGCAGTACTTC.

The DNA of the CDR3 is TGCGCCAGCAGCCAAGTGAAGGGGCCTAACTATGGCTACACCTTC. As protein: CASSQVKGPNYGYTF. The chain is built from TRBV4-1 and TRBJ1-2; TRBD1 is a possible D gene (5 bases). The CDR3 is 15 residues long. CDR1 and CDR2 (germline): MGHRA, YSYEKL. The V end lost 1 base, the J end lost 0 bases, and 9 bases lay between the germline ends.

V usage is TRBV28 and J usage is TRBJ2-2; 9 bases are shared with TRBD2. Germline CDR1 and CDR2: MDHEN and SYDVKM. V shed 2 bases, J shed 6 bases, and the junction held 4 bases outside the gene matches. The CDR3 loop spans 15 amino acids. The CDR3 here is CASSLAGGPAGELFF. The DNA for the CDR3 is TGTGCCAGCAGTTTAGCGGGAGGGCCGGCCGGGGAGCTGTTTTTT. The full variable domain, with the rest looked up from reference TRBV28 and TRBJ2-2, is DVKVTQSSRYLVKRTGEKVFLECVQDMDHENMFWYRQDPGLGLRLIYFSYDVKMKEKGDIPEGYSVSREKKERFSLILESASTNQTSMYLCASSLAGGPAGELFFGEGSRLTVL.

The chain couples TRBV19 to TRBJ1-1; D may be TRBD1 (6 bases). The CDR3 is made up of 12 amino acids. Germline assignment: CDR1 LNHDA and CDR2 SQIVND (reference sequence). V was cut by 9 bases and J by 5 bases, with 13 bases left in between. The chain's CDR3 is CASLGQHTEAFF. CDR3 DNA: TGTGCCAGCCTCGGACAGCATACTGAAGCTTTCTTT.

This rearrangement joins TRBV10-3 to TRBJ1-2; 8 nucleotides line up with TRBD1. V shed 0 bases, J shed 3 bases, and the junction held 3 bases outside the gene matches. Germline-derived CDR1 and CDR2 are ENHRY and SYGVKD. The CDR3 sequence is 15 residues long. Here the CDR3 reads CAISESGTGHYGYTF. Here the CDR3 DNA reads TGTGCCATCAGTGAGTCGGGGACAGGCCACTATGGCTACACCTTC.